Following are 5 T cell receptor beta chains from one sample sequenced in a study of OX40 agonist ivuxolimab in advanced cancers. Measured with immunoSEQ multiplex PCR; TCRdb has only the in-frame clones, and not every one. The sample carries tens of thousands of clones, about nine tenths recorded once. The sample consisted of CD4+ or CD8+ T cells sorted from blood, taken in a trial of the OX40 agonist ivuxolimab. The receptors originated from an adult with an advanced solid tumor such as melanoma, head and neck, liver or kidney cancer.

The chain joins TRBV13 to TRBJ2-1; no firm D call. This CDR3 comprises 13 residues. CDR1 and CDR2 from the germline V gene are PRHDT and FYEKMQ (reference sequence). Between the trimmed V and J ends, which lost 5 bases and 10 bases, there was a span of 15 bases. The CDR3 is CASSPSLAGEQFF. The CDR3 coding sequence is TGTGCCAGCAGCCCTTCGTTAGCAGGCGAGCAGTTCTTC.

The sample holds one count of this clone. The J gene is TRBJ2-7, the V gene TRBV11-1; tentatively, D is TRBD1 (6 bases). This CDR3 region has 14 residues. Germline assignment: CDR1 SGHAT and CDR2 FQDESV (reference sequence). The ends were cut back, 1 base at V and 2 bases at J, with 9 bases in the middle. The CDR3 here is CASSLGAGAYEQYF. Written as DNA, the CDR3 is TGTGCCAGCAGCTTAGGGGCAGGGGCCTACGAGCAGTACTTC. The whole variable domain, remainder taken from reference TRBV11-1 and TRBJ2-7, is EAEVAQSPRYKITEKSQAVAFWCDPISGHATLYWYRQILGQGPELLVQFQDESVVDDSQLPKDRFSAERLKGVDSTLKIQPAELGDSAMYLCASSLGAGAYEQYFGPGTRLTVT.

CDR3 nucleotides: TGTGCCAGCAGCTTAGCGTGGGGAGACAGGCCCTTTGAAGCTTTCTTT. It is translated as CASSLAWGDRPFEAFF. The chain has TRBV7-9 and TRBJ1-1; maybe TRBD1 (6 bases). CDR1 and CDR2 (germline): SEHNR, FQNEAQ (reference sequence). The CDR3 totals 16 residues. With 0 bases removed from V and 7 bases from J, the gap between germline ends came to 18 bases. Complete variable domain (other parts from reference TRBV7-9 and TRBJ1-1): DTGVSQNPRHKITKRGQNVTFRCDPISEHNRLYWYRQTLGQGPEFLTYFQNEAQLEKSRLLSDRFSAERPKGSFSTLEIQRTEQGDSAMYLCASSLAWGDRPFEAFFGQGTRLTVV.

The chain carries TRBV7-9 and TRBJ2-1; D is undetermined. V was cut by 0 bases and J by 5 bases, with 5 bases left in between. CDR1 and CDR2 (germline): SEHNR, FQNEAQ (reference sequence). The CDR3 covers 13 residues. CDR3 amino acids: CASSLALDNEQFF. CDR3 DNA: TGTGCCAGCAGCTTAGCTCTAGACAATGAGCAGTTCTTC. The full variable domain, in which reference TRBV7-9 and TRBJ2-1 provide the parts outside the CDR3, is DTGVSQNPRHKITKRGQNVTFRCDPISEHNRLYWYRQTLGQGPEFLTYFQNEAQLEKSRLLSDRFSAERPKGSFSTLEIQRTEQGDSAMYLCASSLALDNEQFFGPGTRLTVL.

The J gene is TRBJ2-3, the V gene TRBV7-8, with D maybe TRBD2 (5 bases). Germline values: CDR1 SGHVS, CDR2 FQNEAQ. The V gene lost 2 bases and the J gene lost 6 bases, with 15 bases spanning the gap. The CDR3 length is 15 residues. In DNA, the CDR3 is TGTGCCAGCAGCTTAAAGGCTGAGGGTTGGGATACGCAGTATTTT. As protein: CASSLKAEGWDTQYF.